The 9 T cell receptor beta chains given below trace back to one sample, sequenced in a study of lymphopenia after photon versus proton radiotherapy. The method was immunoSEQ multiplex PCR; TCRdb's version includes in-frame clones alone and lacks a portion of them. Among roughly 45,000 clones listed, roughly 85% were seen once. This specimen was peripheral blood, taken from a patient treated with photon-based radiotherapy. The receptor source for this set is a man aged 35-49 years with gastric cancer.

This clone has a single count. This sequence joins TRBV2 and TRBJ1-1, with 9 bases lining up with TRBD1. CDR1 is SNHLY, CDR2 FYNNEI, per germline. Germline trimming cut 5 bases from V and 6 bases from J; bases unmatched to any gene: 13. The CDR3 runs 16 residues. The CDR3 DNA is TGTGCCAGCAGTTCTTCCCGACAGGGGGGGATCGCTGAAGCTTTCTTT. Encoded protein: CASSSSRQGGIAEAFF.

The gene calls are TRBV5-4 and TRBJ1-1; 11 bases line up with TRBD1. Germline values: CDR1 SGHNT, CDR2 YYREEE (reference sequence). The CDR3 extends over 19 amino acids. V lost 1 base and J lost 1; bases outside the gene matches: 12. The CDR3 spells CASSLPRTGGAGENTEAFF. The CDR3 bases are TGTGCCAGCAGCTTGCCCCGGACAGGGGGCGCGGGTGAGAACACTGAAGCTTTCTTT.

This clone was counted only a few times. The CDR3 DNA follows: TGTGCCAGCAGCTTAGACGAGTATGGCTACACCTTC. It yields the protein CASSLDEYGYTF. J is TRBJ1-2 and V is TRBV7-9; D unclear. CDR1 SEHNR and CDR2 FQNEAQ come from the germline V gene (reference sequence). Trimming pared 1 base from V and 5 bases from J, leaving 5 bases between. There are 12 residues in the CDR3. Full variable domain (rest looked up from reference TRBV7-9 and TRBJ1-2): DTGVSQNPRHKITKRGQNVTFRCDPISEHNRLYWYRQTLGQGPEFLTYFQNEAQLEKSRLLSDRFSAERPKGSFSTLEIQRTEQGDSAMYLCASSLDEYGYTFGSGTRLTVV.

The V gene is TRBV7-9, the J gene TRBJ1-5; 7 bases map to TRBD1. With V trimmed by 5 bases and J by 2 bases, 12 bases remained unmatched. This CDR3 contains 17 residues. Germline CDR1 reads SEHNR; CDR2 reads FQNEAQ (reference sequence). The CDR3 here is CASSHSLQGVGNQPQHF. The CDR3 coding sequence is TGTGCCAGCAGCCATTCGCTTCAGGGGGTTGGCAATCAGCCCCAGCATTTT.

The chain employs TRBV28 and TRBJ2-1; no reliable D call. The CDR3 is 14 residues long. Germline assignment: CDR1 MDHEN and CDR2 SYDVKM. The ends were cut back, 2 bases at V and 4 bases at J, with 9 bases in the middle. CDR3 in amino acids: CASSLGSGYNEQFF. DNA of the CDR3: TGTGCCAGCAGTTTAGGGTCCGGGTACAATGAGCAGTTCTTC.

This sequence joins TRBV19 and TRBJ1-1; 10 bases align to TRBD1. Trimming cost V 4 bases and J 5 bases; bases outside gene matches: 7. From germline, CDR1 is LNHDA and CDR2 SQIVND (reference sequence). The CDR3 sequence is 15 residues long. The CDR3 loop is CASSTAGTGETEAFF. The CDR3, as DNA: TGTGCCAGTAGTACCGCCGGGACAGGGGAAACTGAAGCTTTCTTT.

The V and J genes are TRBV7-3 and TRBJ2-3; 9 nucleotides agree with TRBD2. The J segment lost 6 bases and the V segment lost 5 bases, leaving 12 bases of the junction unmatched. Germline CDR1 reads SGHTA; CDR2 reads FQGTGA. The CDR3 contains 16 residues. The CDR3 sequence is CASSTHSGGAGDTQYF. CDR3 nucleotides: TGTGCCAGCAGCACTCATAGCGGGGGCGCCGGGGATACGCAGTATTTT.

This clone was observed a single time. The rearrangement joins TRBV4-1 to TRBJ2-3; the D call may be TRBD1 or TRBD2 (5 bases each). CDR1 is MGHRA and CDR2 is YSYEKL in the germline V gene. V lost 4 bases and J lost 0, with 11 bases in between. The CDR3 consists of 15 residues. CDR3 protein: CASSLRDGSTDTQYF. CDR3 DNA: TGCGCCAGCAGCCTCCGGGACGGTAGCACAGATACGCAGTATTTT.

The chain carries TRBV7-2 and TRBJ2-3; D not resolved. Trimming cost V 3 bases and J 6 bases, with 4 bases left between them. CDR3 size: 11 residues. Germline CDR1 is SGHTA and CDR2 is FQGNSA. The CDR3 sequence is CASSFKDTQYF. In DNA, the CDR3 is TGTGCCAGCAGCTTTAAGGATACGCAGTATTTT.